A selection of T cell receptor beta chains follows, all from one sample in a study of radiotherapy plus CTLA-4 blockade in lung cancer. TCRdb's copy holds only in-frame clones and misses some; the assay was immunoSEQ multiplex PCR. The table records 83,000 or so clones, 83% of them present only once. Here the sequenced sample was peripheral blood, taken from a patient treated with radiotherapy plus ipilimumab. These receptors were taken from a human donor with non-small cell lung cancer who had stable disease on radiotherapy plus ipilimumab. The CDR3 runs from the conserved cysteine through the conserved F or W. The D gene is left open where the match is weak. Clone size appears in some rows only: once, few, many, or a class for an expanded clone.

v_gene: TRBV29-1
d_gene: TRBD2
j_gene: TRBJ2-7
abundance: .
CDR3aa: CSVVGLADGTLYEQYF
CDR3nt: TGCAGCGTTGTTGGGCTAGCGGACGGAACTCTCTACGAGCAGTACTTC

v_gene: TRBV18
d_gene: TRBD1
j_gene: TRBJ1-1
abundance: .
CDR3aa: CASSPGQGAWSEAFF
CDR3nt: TGTGCCAGCTCACCCGGTCAGGGGGCTTGGTCTGAAGCTTTCTTT

v_gene: TRBV6-5
d_gene: TRBD1
j_gene: TRBJ1-4
abundance: .
CDR3aa: CASRGQGSEKLFF
CDR3nt: TGTGCCAGCAGAGGACAGGGTAGTGAAAAACTGTTTTTT

v_gene: TRBV6-6
d_gene: .
j_gene: TRBJ2-1
abundance: .
CDR3aa: CASSYSGAYNEQFF
CDR3nt: TGTGCCAGCAGTTACTCGGGGGCCTACAATGAGCAGTTCTTC

v_gene: TRBV6-1
d_gene: .
j_gene: TRBJ2-7
abundance: .
CDR3aa: CASRDAYEQYF
CDR3nt: TGTGCCAGTCGGGACGCCTACGAGCAGTACTTC

v_gene: TRBV18
d_gene: .
j_gene: TRBJ2-5
abundance: .
CDR3aa: CASSPSQFQETQYF
CDR3nt: TGTGCCAGCTCACCGAGTCAGTTCCAAGAGACCCAGTACTTC

v_gene: TRBV21-1
d_gene: .
j_gene: TRBJ2-7
abundance: .
CDR3aa: CASSKDSSGANYEQYF
CDR3nt: TGTGCCAGCAGCAAAGATTCGAGCGGGGCAAACTACGAGCAGTACTTC

v_gene: TRBV9
d_gene: .
j_gene: TRBJ1-2
abundance: .
CDR3aa: CASSVFDQGGHYGYTF
CDR3nt: TGTGCCAGCAGCGTCTTTGATCAGGGAGGTCACTATGGCTACACCTTC

v_gene: TRBV5-4
d_gene: .
j_gene: TRBJ2-2
abundance: .
CDR3aa: CASRQDRNTGELFF
CDR3nt: TGTGCCAGCAGACAAGACCGTAACACCGGGGAGCTGTTTTTT

v_gene: TRBV5-1
d_gene: .
j_gene: TRBJ1-6
abundance: .
CDR3aa: CASSLDPGINSPLHF
CDR3nt: TGCGCCAGCAGCTTGGATCCGGGAATCAATTCACCCCTCCACTTT

v_gene: TRBV6-1
d_gene: TRBD1
j_gene: TRBJ1-2
abundance: .
CDR3aa: CASNRDSRGGYTF
CDR3nt: TGTGCCAGCAACCGGGACAGTAGGGGTGGCTACACCTTC

v_gene: TRBV19
d_gene: .
j_gene: TRBJ1-4
abundance: .
CDR3aa: CASENGQLREKLFF
CDR3nt: TGTGCCAGCGAAAATGGACAGCTTCGTGAAAAACTGTTTTTT

v_gene: TRBV5-1
d_gene: TRBD1
j_gene: TRBJ2-7
abundance: .
CDR3aa: CASSGSGTGGGQQYF
CDR3nt: TGCGCCAGCAGCGGATCCGGGACAGGGGGTGGGCAGCAGTACTTC

v_gene: TRBV28
d_gene: .
j_gene: TRBJ2-7
abundance: .
CDR3aa: CASSTIQVGAPYEQYF
CDR3nt: TGTGCCAGCAGTACCATCCAAGTGGGTGCTCCCTACGAGCAGTACTTC

v_gene: TRBV7-2
d_gene: .
j_gene: TRBJ1-2
abundance: .
CDR3aa: CASSLGTPGF
CDR3nt: TGTGCCAGCAGCTTAGGGACTCCGGGCTTC

v_gene: TRBV7-6
d_gene: .
j_gene: TRBJ2-2
abundance: .
CDR3aa: CASSLWGDTSGELFF
CDR3nt: TGTGCCAGCAGCTTATGGGGGGACACCTCCGGGGAGCTGTTTTTT

v_gene: TRBV5-1
d_gene: TRBD2
j_gene: TRBJ2-3
abundance: .
CDR3aa: CASSPGTTADTQYF
CDR3nt: TGCGCCAGCAGCCCCGGGACTACTGCAGATACGCAGTATTTT

v_gene: TRBV5-4
d_gene: .
j_gene: TRBJ1-5
abundance: .
CDR3aa: CASSFGGGDTNQPQHF
CDR3nt: TGTGCCAGCAGCTTTGGGGGTGGGGACACCAATCAGCCCCAGCATTTT

v_gene: TRBV6-4
d_gene: .
j_gene: TRBJ2-5
abundance: .
CDR3aa: CASSDWGEETQYF
CDR3nt: TGTGCCAGCAGTGACTGGGGGGAGGAGACCCAGTACTTC

v_gene: TRBV7-2
d_gene: .
j_gene: TRBJ1-2
abundance: few
CDR3aa: CASSLTSANYGYTF
CDR3nt: TGTGCCAGCAGCTTAACGTCAGCTAACTATGGCTACACCTTC

v_gene: TRBV27
d_gene: TRBD1
j_gene: TRBJ2-7
abundance: .
CDR3aa: CASSPRTGRSRYEQYF
CDR3nt: TGTGCCAGCAGTCCCCGGACAGGGAGAAGCAGGTACGAGCAGTACTTC

v_gene: TRBV28
d_gene: TRBD1
j_gene: TRBJ1-1
abundance: .
CDR3aa: CASSSNRGRTEAFF
CDR3nt: TGTGCCAGCAGTTCCAACAGGGGGCGCACTGAAGCTTTCTTT

v_gene: TRBV28
d_gene: .
j_gene: TRBJ1-4
abundance: .
CDR3aa: CASSQPGKGLFF
CDR3nt: TGTGCCAGCAGTCAGCCGGGAAAAGGACTGTTTTTT

v_gene: TRBV19
d_gene: .
j_gene: TRBJ1-1
abundance: .
CDR3aa: CASSIGLTGNTEAFF
CDR3nt: TGTGCCAGTAGTATAGGATTGACGGGGAACACTGAAGCTTTCTTT

v_gene: TRBV5-5
d_gene: TRBD1
j_gene: TRBJ2-5
abundance: .
CDR3aa: CASSPLDRDQETQYF
CDR3nt: TGTGCCAGCAGCCCGTTAGACAGGGATCAAGAGACCCAGTACTTC

v_gene: TRBV10-1
d_gene: TRBD1
j_gene: TRBJ2-7
abundance: few
CDR3aa: CASSDRARGEQYF
CDR3nt: TGCGCCAGCAGCGACAGGGCACGCGGCGAGCAGTACTTC

v_gene: TRBV5-1
d_gene: TRBD2
j_gene: TRBJ2-2
abundance: .
CDR3aa: CASSPGTIANTGELFF
CDR3nt: TGCGCCAGCAGCCCGGGGACTATCGCGAACACCGGGGAGCTGTTTTTT

v_gene: TRBV9
d_gene: .
j_gene: TRBJ1-2
abundance: once
CDR3aa: CASSVRGLPYGYTF
CDR3nt: TGTGCCAGCAGCGTTAGAGGGCTGCCCTATGGCTACACCTTC

v_gene: TRBV29-1
d_gene: .
j_gene: TRBJ2-3
abundance: .
CDR3aa: CSAFPLLSTDTQYF
CDR3nt: TGCAGCGCCTTCCCACTATTAAGCACAGATACGCAGTATTTT

v_gene: TRBV5-8
d_gene: .
j_gene: TRBJ1-6
abundance: .
CDR3aa: CASSSLRGNSPLHF
CDR3nt: TGTGCCAGCAGCTCCCTGCGGGGGAATTCACCCCTCCACTTT

v_gene: TRBV6-4
d_gene: TRBD2
j_gene: TRBJ2-7
abundance: .
CDR3aa: CASSDDLAGFFYEQYF
CDR3nt: TGTGCCAGCAGTGACGATCTAGCGGGTTTTTTCTACGAGCAGTACTTC

v_gene: TRBV9
d_gene: TRBD2
j_gene: TRBJ2-1
abundance: .
CDR3aa: CASSPQLAGVINEQFF
CDR3nt: TGTGCCAGCAGCCCTCAACTAGCGGGAGTCATCAATGAGCAGTTCTTC

v_gene: TRBV13
d_gene: .
j_gene: TRBJ2-7
abundance: .
CDR3aa: CASSSWGDREQYF
CDR3nt: TGTGCCAGCAGCTCCTGGGGGGATCGAGAGCAGTACTTC

v_gene: TRBV5-6
d_gene: .
j_gene: TRBJ2-7
abundance: few
CDR3aa: CASSRILRDRDYEQYF
CDR3nt: TGTGCCAGCAGCCGGATTCTCCGGGACCGAGACTACGAGCAGTACTTC

v_gene: TRBV29-1
d_gene: TRBD2
j_gene: TRBJ2-1
abundance: .
CDR3aa: CSAEGTSGRPAYNEQFF
CDR3nt: TGCAGCGCTGAAGGGACTAGCGGGAGACCGGCCTACAATGAGCAGTTCTTC

v_gene: TRBV5-4
d_gene: TRBD1
j_gene: TRBJ2-3
abundance: once
CDR3aa: CASSFPRTGVSDTQYF
CDR3nt: TGTGCCAGCAGCTTCCCCCGGACAGGAGTCTCAGATACGCAGTATTTT

v_gene: TRBV28
d_gene: .
j_gene: TRBJ2-7
abundance: .
CDR3aa: CASNPPAGVEGEQYF
CDR3nt: TGTGCCAGCAACCCCCCTGCAGGGGTAGAAGGCGAGCAGTACTTC